Listed below are T cell receptor beta chains from one sample, sequenced in a study of cytomegalovirus exposure and HLA in healthy donors. Clones were read by immunoSEQ multiplex PCR, and TCRdb kept only the in-frame ones, dropping some. The top ten clones hold around a quarter of a sample with tens of thousands of clones, 80% of them seen once. The sample comprised PBMCs. These receptors came from a woman aged 45-65 years in good health and CMV-seropositive. CDR3s include the opening cysteine and the closing phenylalanine or tryptophan. A D gene is named only where the DNA matches it firmly. Part of the rows lack a size; the others show once, few, many or a class for expanded clones.

J gene: TRBJ1-6
D gene: NA
CDR3 length: 13
clone size: NA
V gene: TRBV9
CDR3 DNA: TGTGCCAGCAGCGTAAGTGAGGTGTCACCCCTCCACTTT
CDR3 protein: CASSVSEVSPLHF

J gene: TRBJ1-5
D gene: NA
CDR3 length: 12
clone size: NA
V gene: TRBV5-1
CDR3 DNA: TGCGCCAGCAGCTTCAGGGATCAGCCCCAGCATTTT
CDR3 protein: CASSFRDQPQHF

J gene: TRBJ1-4
D gene: NA
CDR3 length: 14
clone size: NA
V gene: TRBV27
CDR3 DNA: TGTGCCAGCAGTTTACGGGGGGCGCGTGAAAAACTGTTTTTT
CDR3 protein: CASSLRGAREKLFF

J gene: TRBJ2-1
D gene: TRBD1
CDR3 length: 15
clone size: NA
V gene: TRBV6-4
CDR3 DNA: TGTGCCAGCGGGCCGGGACAGGCAACCTCCAATGAGCAGTTCTTC
CDR3 protein: CASGPGQATSNEQFF

J gene: TRBJ1-4
D gene: NA
CDR3 length: 17
clone size: NA
V gene: TRBV14
CDR3 DNA: TGTGCCAGCAGCCAAGAAGATATGTCAGCAACTAATGAAAAACTGTTTTTT
CDR3 protein: CASSQEDMSATNEKLFF

J gene: TRBJ1-3
D gene: NA
CDR3 length: 14
clone size: once
V gene: TRBV29-1
CDR3 DNA: TGCAGCGTTGAAGAACGGGGTGTACGAAACACCATATATTTT
CDR3 protein: CSVEERGVRNTIYF

J gene: TRBJ1-3
D gene: NA
CDR3 length: 14
clone size: NA
V gene: TRBV5-8
CDR3 DNA: TGTGCCAGCAGCTGGGGGGACGGGGAAGACACCATATATTTT
CDR3 protein: CASSWGDGEDTIYF

J gene: TRBJ2-6
D gene: NA
CDR3 length: 21
clone size: NA
V gene: TRBV10-2
CDR3 DNA: TGCGCCAGCAGTGGACTATCGTTAACCGGGTCTGGAGGACCTGGGGCCAACGTCCTGACTTTC
CDR3 protein: CASSGLSLTGSGGPGANVLTF

J gene: TRBJ1-2
D gene: NA
CDR3 length: 14
clone size: NA
V gene: TRBV15
CDR3 DNA: TGTGCCACCAGCAGGGTGCGCGGGGGAGATGGCTACACCTTC
CDR3 protein: CATSRVRGGDGYTF

J gene: TRBJ2-5
D gene: NA
CDR3 length: 13
clone size: NA
V gene: TRBV7-2
CDR3 DNA: TGTGCCAGCAGCTCGGACAGCCAAGAGACCCAGTACTTC
CDR3 protein: CASSSDSQETQYF

J gene: TRBJ2-1
D gene: TRBD1
CDR3 length: 15
clone size: NA
V gene: TRBV5-6
CDR3 DNA: TGTGCCAGCACCACCTGGACAGGGGAACACAATGAGCAGTTCTTC
CDR3 protein: CASTTWTGEHNEQFF

J gene: TRBJ1-2
D gene: TRBD1
CDR3 length: 14
clone size: few
V gene: TRBV4-1
CDR3 DNA: TGCGCCAGCAGCCATTACCGGGACAGCCATGGCTACACCTTC
CDR3 protein: CASSHYRDSHGYTF

J gene: TRBJ2-3
D gene: TRBD2
CDR3 length: 17
clone size: NA
V gene: TRBV11-2
CDR3 DNA: TGTGCCAGCAGCTTAGCTGGTCGGGAGGGCCGAGCAGATACGCAGTATTTT
CDR3 protein: CASSLAGREGRADTQYF

J gene: TRBJ2-5
D gene: TRBD2
CDR3 length: 15
clone size: NA
V gene: TRBV11-3
CDR3 DNA: TGTGCCAGCACCCATATAGCGGGGGCCCAAGAGACCCAGTACTTC
CDR3 protein: CASTHIAGAQETQYF

J gene: TRBJ2-3
D gene: TRBD2
CDR3 length: 16
clone size: NA
V gene: TRBV7-9
CDR3 DNA: TGTGCCAGCAGCTCCAGACTAGCGGGATTGACGGATACGCAGTATTTT
CDR3 protein: CASSSRLAGLTDTQYF

J gene: TRBJ1-1
D gene: TRBD1
CDR3 length: 14
clone size: NA
V gene: TRBV2
CDR3 DNA: TGTGCCAGCAAATCCGGGACAGTGAACACTGAAGCTTTCTTT
CDR3 protein: CASKSGTVNTEAFF

J gene: TRBJ2-7
D gene: NA
CDR3 length: 15
clone size: NA
V gene: TRBV10-1
CDR3 DNA: TGCGCCAGCAGTGAGTCGGACTATCCCAATGTCAAGCAGTACTTC
CDR3 protein: CASSESDYPNVKQYF

J gene: TRBJ1-2
D gene: NA
CDR3 length: 13
clone size: NA
V gene: TRBV25-1
CDR3 DNA: TGTGCCAGCAGTGACCCCGGGGACTATGGCTACACCTTC
CDR3 protein: CASSDPGDYGYTF

J gene: TRBJ1-1
D gene: NA
CDR3 length: 13
clone size: few
V gene: TRBV29-1
CDR3 DNA: TGCAGCGTTGAAACTAACAGGGCGGCTGAAGCTTTCTTT
CDR3 protein: CSVETNRAAEAFF

J gene: TRBJ2-7
D gene: NA
CDR3 length: 14
clone size: NA
V gene: TRBV28
CDR3 DNA: TGTGCCAGCAGTTTATATCAGGGGCCGGGGGAGCAGTACTTC
CDR3 protein: CASSLYQGPGEQYF

J gene: TRBJ2-1
D gene: NA
CDR3 length: 14
clone size: NA
V gene: TRBV7-3
CDR3 DNA: TGTGCCAGCAGCCACCCGGGATTCTACAATGAGCAGTTCTTC
CDR3 protein: CASSHPGFYNEQFF

J gene: TRBJ2-2
D gene: NA
CDR3 length: 14
clone size: NA
V gene: TRBV7-2
CDR3 DNA: TGTGCCAGCAGCGTTTACAGGAGTGGCGGGGAGCTGTTTTTT
CDR3 protein: CASSVYRSGGELFF

J gene: TRBJ2-3
D gene: NA
CDR3 length: 15
clone size: NA
V gene: TRBV5-1
CDR3 DNA: TGCGCCAGCAGCTTGACGGGAATGGGCACAGATACGCAGTATTTT
CDR3 protein: CASSLTGMGTDTQYF

J gene: TRBJ2-1
D gene: TRBD2
CDR3 length: 14
clone size: NA
V gene: TRBV5-1
CDR3 DNA: TGCGCCAGCAGTGCGGGAGGCCAATACAATGAGCAGTTCTTC
CDR3 protein: CASSAGGQYNEQFF

J gene: TRBJ1-5
D gene: TRBD1
CDR3 length: 15
clone size: NA
V gene: TRBV2
CDR3 DNA: TGTGCCAGCAGTCGGGACAGGGGAGTCAATCAGCCCCAGCATTTT
CDR3 protein: CASSRDRGVNQPQHF

J gene: TRBJ2-3
D gene: NA
CDR3 length: 16
clone size: NA
V gene: TRBV7-6
CDR3 DNA: TGTGCCAGCACCTCGCGGGCGGCTACTAGCACAGATACGCAGTATTTT
CDR3 protein: CASTSRAATSTDTQYF

J gene: TRBJ1-5
D gene: NA
CDR3 length: 15
clone size: NA
V gene: TRBV5-6
CDR3 DNA: TGTGCCAGCAGCGCGACAGGCAATAGCAATCAGCCCCAGCATTTT
CDR3 protein: CASSATGNSNQPQHF

J gene: TRBJ2-2
D gene: TRBD2
CDR3 length: 17
clone size: NA
V gene: TRBV7-9
CDR3 DNA: TGTTCCAGCAGCCCCCTGGCGGGGGGGCAGTGGACCGGGGAGCTGTTTTTT
CDR3 protein: CSSSPLAGGQWTGELFF

J gene: TRBJ1-2
D gene: TRBD1
CDR3 length: 13
clone size: NA
V gene: TRBV13
CDR3 DNA: TGTGCCAGCAGCTTCCAAGACAGGGGGCTCTACACCTTC
CDR3 protein: CASSFQDRGLYTF

J gene: TRBJ1-2
D gene: NA
CDR3 length: 18
clone size: NA
V gene: TRBV30
CDR3 DNA: TGTGCCTGGAGTGTACGGTCAGGGCCAGGGCGTACTAACTATGGCTACACCTTC
CDR3 protein: CAWSVRSGPGRTNYGYTF

J gene: TRBJ1-5
D gene: NA
CDR3 length: 12
clone size: few
V gene: TRBV28
CDR3 DNA: TGTGCCAGCAGGGTAGGGAGTCAGCCCCAGCATTTT
CDR3 protein: CASRVGSQPQHF

J gene: TRBJ2-5
D gene: TRBD2
CDR3 length: 13
clone size: NA
V gene: TRBV30
CDR3 DNA: TGTGCCTGGACTTCAAGCGGGGGAGAGACCCAGTACTTC
CDR3 protein: CAWTSSGGETQYF

J gene: TRBJ2-5
D gene: TRBD1
CDR3 length: 14
clone size: NA
V gene: TRBV10-1
CDR3 DNA: TGCGCCAGCAGTGACGGACAGGGGGTAGAGACCCAGTACTTC
CDR3 protein: CASSDGQGVETQYF

J gene: TRBJ2-7
D gene: TRBD2
CDR3 length: 16
clone size: NA
V gene: TRBV11-2
CDR3 DNA: TGTGCCAGCAGCCCGAAGACTAGCGGGTTCTCCTACGAGCAGTACTTC
CDR3 protein: CASSPKTSGFSYEQYF

J gene: TRBJ1-1
D gene: NA
CDR3 length: 19
clone size: NA
V gene: TRBV5-5
CDR3 DNA: TGTGCCAGCAGCCTGACGGGCAACCGGGACACCTTAATGAACACTGAAGCTTTCTTT
CDR3 protein: CASSLTGNRDTLMNTEAFF

J gene: TRBJ2-6
D gene: NA
CDR3 length: 16
clone size: NA
V gene: TRBV7-9
CDR3 DNA: TGTTCCAGCAGCTACCTGCAGGGATCTGGGGCCAACGTCCTGACTTTC
CDR3 protein: CSSSYLQGSGANVLTF

J gene: TRBJ1-1
D gene: NA
CDR3 length: 13
clone size: NA
V gene: TRBV5-1
CDR3 DNA: TGCGCCAGCAGCTCCCTAGGGAGCACTGAAGCTTTCTTT
CDR3 protein: CASSSLGSTEAFF

J gene: TRBJ2-1
D gene: TRBD2
CDR3 length: 16
clone size: NA
V gene: TRBV18
CDR3 DNA: TGTGCCAGCCACAAGTCGGCCGGGGGGGCACTCAATGAGCAGTTCTTC
CDR3 protein: CASHKSAGGALNEQFF

J gene: TRBJ1-1
D gene: NA
CDR3 length: 14
clone size: NA
V gene: TRBV5-1
CDR3 DNA: TGCGCCAGCAGCTTGGAAGGGGGTATGGCTGAAGCTTTCTTT
CDR3 protein: CASSLEGGMAEAFF

J gene: TRBJ2-7
D gene: NA
CDR3 length: 14
clone size: once
V gene: TRBV5-1
CDR3 DNA: TGCGCCAGCAGCTCACAGGGAGGGTCCTACGAGCAGTACTTC
CDR3 protein: CASSSQGGSYEQYF

J gene: TRBJ2-5
D gene: TRBD1
CDR3 length: 17
clone size: NA
V gene: TRBV11-2
CDR3 DNA: TGTGCCAGCAGCTTAGATTTCAGGCGACAGGGGGGAGAGACCCAGTACTTC
CDR3 protein: CASSLDFRRQGGETQYF

J gene: TRBJ1-4
D gene: NA
CDR3 length: 15
clone size: NA
V gene: TRBV5-1
CDR3 DNA: TGCGCCAGCAGCTTGGCGGGGAGGGCCCAGGAAAAACTGTTTTTT
CDR3 protein: CASSLAGRAQEKLFF

J gene: TRBJ1-6
D gene: TRBD1
CDR3 length: 16
clone size: NA
V gene: TRBV13
CDR3 DNA: TGTGCCAGCAGCTTAGGACCAGGGGGTAGAGGTTCACCCCTCCACTTT
CDR3 protein: CASSLGPGGRGSPLHF